This TCR beta chain emerged from a study of quantifying T cell responses using KT2 cells. Study background: Reverse transcription used primers in the TCR alpha and beta constant regions. Estimated efficiency of the T4 ligation step was above 9% under optimum conditions.

The cDNA 3' end received a ligated oligonucleotide with a UMI. An equimolar mix of RC1.1 and RC1.2 primed the beta chain across TRBC1 and TRBC2. From the second PCR onward, TCR alpha and beta chains were processed separately. TCRdb passed the UMI-ligation and nested PCR reads through MiXCR, listing each CDR3 protein once. This sample has approximately 57,000 distinct CDR3 sequences, with roughly 12% found just once. The sequence derives from a human donor. The sequenced material came from PBMCs spiked with cells of the T cell clone KT2.

In DNA form, the CDR3 reads TGTGCCAGCAGTCCTGGACAGGGCGGCCTCAGCTCCTACGAGCAGTACTTC. Translation gives CASSPGQGGLSSYEQYF. The chain is built from TRBV12-3 or TRBV12-4 and TRBJ2-7; the match to TRBD1 covers 8 bases. V was pared by 5 bases and J by 0 bases, with 12 bases of the junction left unmatched. The CDR3 is made up of 17 amino acids.